This TCR beta chain was sequenced in a study of cytomegalovirus exposure and HLA in healthy donors. Details on this clone: Its matching antigen is unknown.

There are 16 residues in the CDR3. V dropped 3 bases and J dropped 1 base, with 13 bases sitting between them. Germline loops: CDR1 SGDLS, CDR2 YYNGEE. Researchers ran the PCR with 60 Vbeta and 13 Jbeta primers. Method: immunoSEQ multiplex PCR; TCRdb's copy keeps in-frame clones and lacks some. The top ten hold around 2.5% of the sample, which has 150,000 to 200,000 clones, around 75% seen once. Study-wide findings and caveats: TCR beta V- and J-gene trimming was later associated with a missense DCLRE1C variant. Common viral pathogens were later found to be apparently linked to several of the most significant clusters.

This TCR was recovered from a female donor in good health and CMV-seronegative. Sequencing was performed on PBMCs. The genes are TRBV9 and TRBJ2-2; TRBD1 might be the D (6 bases). The CDR3 is CASSAHGTLNTGELFF. As DNA, the CDR3 is TGTGCCAGCAGCGCCCATGGGACACTGAACACCGGGGAGCTGTTTTTT.